This TCR beta chain was documented in a study of control samples from healthy donors and cancer patients. The CDR3 is made up of 17 amino acids. The J segment lost 2 bases and the V segment lost 2 bases, leaving 4 bases of the junction unmatched. The germline gives CDR1 SNHLY, CDR2 FYNNEI. Produced via immunoSEQ multiplex PCR; TCRdb's table is partial and in-frame only. The sample lists 90,000 to 110,000 clones; approximately 90% were seen once. This receptor was taken from a woman aged 45 to 65 in good health. The sample comprised blood. The rearrangement uses TRBV2 and TRBJ2-5; 14 bases are a match to TRBD2. In DNA form, the CDR3 reads TGTGCCAGCAGTGAAACCAGACTAGCGGGAGGGCAAGAGACCCAGTACTTC. Translated, it gives CASSETRLAGGQETQYF. The full variable domain, with the rest looked up from reference TRBV2 and TRBJ2-5, is EPEVTQTPSHQVTQMGQEVILRCVPISNHLYFYWYRQILGQKVEFLVSFYNNEISEKSEIFDDQFSVERPDGSNFTLKIRSTKLEDSAMYFCASSETRLAGGQETQYFGPGTRLLVL.